The following is a T cell receptor beta chain sequence with its context. CDR1 MNHNY and CDR2 SVGAGI come from the germline V gene (reference sequence). Trimming cost V 3 bases and J 7 bases, with 15 bases left between them. CDR3 length: 14 amino acids. Using immunoSEQ multiplex PCR, the repertoire was profiled, and TCRdb retains in-frame clones only, with some absent. The table records about 82,000 clones, over 85% of them present only once. These data belong to a study of glioma-infiltrating T cells after dendritic cell vaccination. This receptor was taken from a human donor with glioblastoma. The genes are TRBV6-6 and TRBJ1-1, with D tentatively TRBD1 (5 bases). The sample was blood, taken before dendritic cell vaccination. The CDR3 loop is CASSYLRGSNEAFF. The DNA of the CDR3 is TGTGCCAGCAGTTATTTAAGGGGATCTAATGAAGCTTTCTTT.